This T cell receptor (beta chain) was documented in a study of response to subunit inactivated influenza vaccine. To note about this clonotype: The antigen is unknown.

Broader study findings: Every seasonal influenza vaccination brings in few new T cells, the authors suggested.

CDR3 length equals 13 residues. Per germline, CDR1 LGHDT and CDR2 YNNKEL (reference sequence). J gave up 11 bases and V 2 bases, and 5 bases lay outside the gene matches. TCRdb used MiXCR to reprocess the RT-PCR reads, holding one entry per CDR3 protein. The table shows hundreds of thousands of distinct CDR3 sequences, with around a sixth occurring only once. This sequence was found in a man in his fifties who received an inactivated influenza vaccine. The input for sequencing was PBMCs from blood, taken 4 to 6 days after vaccination. The rearrangement uses TRBV3-1 and TRBJ1-3; 8 nucleotides agree with TRBD1. CDR3 in amino acids: CASSQLRQGSIYF. Here the CDR3 DNA reads TGTGCCAGCAGCCAATTAAGACAGGGGTCCATATATTTT.